This T cell receptor beta chain was identified during a study of cytomegalovirus exposure and HLA in healthy donors (dated by TCRdb to about 2017). With respect to the entire study: An earlier analysis of 587 of the donors reported around 280 Gb of sequence data and 117 million unique TCR beta sequences obtained from about 200 million T cells. An early release that covered several hundred HLA-typed donors contained 300 to 350 gigabases of sequencing data and 80 million or so unique TCR sequences. Of the roughly 430 genotyped donors, 65% to 90% fell in the genetic ancestry cluster associated with self-reported Caucasian donors. The study was designed to test whether signatures of past pathogen exposure could be identified by cataloging public T cell receptors. The study profiled the T cell repertoires of fewer than 850 subjects by immunosequencing and related them to cytomegalovirus serostatus. Besides the first cohort of some 670 subjects, a separate validation cohort made up of 120 different subjects was used. To predict cytomegalovirus infection status, the study brought together high-throughput TCR immunosequencing, statistical association of individual TCRs with disease status, and machine learning. A later analysis re-examined previously published TCR beta repertoires from over 500 donors and added high-resolution HLA genotyping to investigate patterns of TCR occurrence. Rather than using new phenotypic data, the later analysis identified candidate immune exposures from TCR beta sequences and from how often those sequences occurred across donors. To decide whether each TCR beta V gene segment behaved as functional or pseudogenic, an earlier analysis of 587 of the donors relied on high-throughput TCR beta sequencing. Donor age, sex, ethnicity and CMV serostatus were compiled together with the repertoire data. Genome-wide SNP genotypes for about three fifths of the 666 donors were used in a later genetic analysis, which treated that subset as a discovery cohort. Every repertoire in the discovery cohort had been generated on one and the same sequencing platform. HLA typing included class I and class II loci at four-digit resolution. Typing coverage varied by locus: roughly 629-640 donors for A, B, C, DRB1 and DQB1; roughly 560 for DQA1; nearly 610 for DPA1; 400 to 480 for DPB1. Four to six DR-DQ haplotypes were handled as single units for association and clustering because linkage in the cohort was strong. Among about 410 genotyped donors of the cohort, an average of roughly 230,000 unique TCR beta nucleotide sequences was sequenced per donor, of which approximately 19% were non-productive. Broader findings and caveats from the paper: Because counts were too low, approximately 18 rarely observed V segments, including chromosome 9 orphons, were excluded from the earlier analysis of under 650 of the donors. In vitro tests confirmed that a few of the cytomegalovirus-associated TCR beta chains recognize cytomegalovirus antigens. Linkage disequilibrium might explain the correlated functional status among segregating V segments, but an unknown experimental factor could not be excluded. Specific HLA alleles were associated with about 17,000 TCR beta sequences at a false discovery rate of 0.05 in a later analysis. A further reported finding was that TCR beta sequences accurately predicted the HLA-A and HLA-B alleles for most subjects in the first cohort. A later genetic analysis associated a missense DCLRE1C variant with V-gene and J-gene trimming of TCR beta chains, and an independent cohort replicated the association. Sequencing depth was assumed to be roughly uniform across donors in the presence/absence analyses, though that assumption may not hold. The study gave a list of some 150 TCR beta chains associated with cytomegalovirus. The classifier was reported to diagnose cytomegalovirus status with high specificity and sensitivity in both the original cohort and the validation cohort. A later analysis found that most CMV-associated TCR beta chains appeared HLA-restricted, with HLA associations seemingly driven largely by CMV exposure. In an earlier analysis of 587 of the donors, most TCR beta V segments appeared in productive rearrangements about 87% or about 30% of the time, broadly matching IMGT annotations. A later analysis found that TCR association rates varied across HLA loci, with DRB1 alleles showing the most associated TCRs and HLA-C alleles the fewest. A later genetic analysis reported fewer N-insertions in productive TCRs among donors in an Asian-associated ancestry cluster than the roughly 700-donor mean. For the cohort, immune exposure information was limited to CMV serostatus. According to a later analysis, parvovirus B19, influenza, CMV and Epstein-Barr virus appeared linked to several top co-occurrence clusters. Some IMGT-functional V segments, including TRBV6-2 and TRBV6-3, could not be told apart with the 87-base-pair reads, so those segments were excluded. In a later analysis, HLA-associated TCR beta chains were found to be more clonally expanded and to have lower generation probabilities than equally common non-associated chains. Strong co-occurrence of HLA alleles, especially DR and DQ, made assigning TCR associations to individual alleles difficult. A group of highly shared sequence variants was considered likely to be a technical artifact of the sequencing pipeline. Most TCR sequences were observed very rarely across donors, whereas some public TCRs were present in many individuals. The cohort was sequenced for TCR beta chains only, and without alpha or paired-chain data the features that could be detected were limited. Because HLA typing was missing for some donors at each locus, association tests included only the typed subset. The authors suggested that the approach could potentially be extended to other disease states and immunological phenotypes.

CDR3 length: 14 amino acids, cysteine to phenylalanine. CDR3 DNA is the only sequence kept; it has 42 bases, read in frame from the first base. V and J lose 4 bases and 5 bases, and a span of 9 bases separates them. The germline V gene sets CDR1 to KGHSH and CDR2 to LQKENI. This clone has only a few counts. What antigen it recognizes has not been identified. Within one base of it there is no much larger clone, and no base qualities were kept. The cohort was made up of about 610 healthy bone marrow donors. All cohort members were sampled while nominally healthy, although unrecorded immune exposures were likely present. The donor tested CMV seropositive, placing the donor among the 250 to 350 seropositive members of the cohort. A peripheral blood sample was provided by each donor, and peripheral blood mononuclear cells were used for TCR beta sequencing. Genomic DNA was extracted from the blood cell samples with the Qiagen DNeasy Blood Extraction Kit.

Libraries were built with the immunoSEQ multiplex PCR assay. For the multiplex PCR, a mixture combining 60 forward primers for TCR Vbeta segments and 13 reverse primers for TCR Jbeta segments was used. The CDR3 region of rearranged TCR beta genes was amplified from genomic DNA by a multiplex PCR assay. On the Illumina HiSeq System, the amplified TCR beta libraries were sequenced as 87-base-pair reads. Regarding the original processing steps: A later analysis tallied around 87 million unique TCR beta chains across the 640 or so repertoires, and some 12 million of those chains were shared by two or more donors. Raw reads were error-corrected and collapsed into unique sequences with a nearest-neighbor algorithm that merged closely related sequences to remove PCR and sequencing errors. CDR3 sequences were aligned to IMGT reference sequences to assign V, D and J gene segments. For a sequence to be retained, a match of at least six nucleotides was required to both a V gene segment and a J gene segment. Rearrangements were classified as productive when the CDR3 lacked stop codons and remained in frame with V and J, and all other rearrangements were classified as non-productive. CDR3 was defined according to IMGT convention as the region running from the second conserved V-encoded cysteine to the conserved J-encoded phenylalanine. In an earlier analysis of around 540 of the donors, sequences lacking an unambiguous match to a single V gene segment were excluded. In an earlier analysis of several hundred of the donors, V segments were called functional above 56.7% productive rearrangements and were called segregating when the between-donor standard deviation exceeded 5%. A statistical classification framework was built for diagnosing cytomegalovirus status from the catalog of TCR beta chain sequences. A later analysis assigned V and J genes by comparing TCR nucleotide sequences with IMGT/GENE-DB human TR gene sequences. A later analysis assigned CDR3 sequences and most-parsimonious VDJ recombination scenarios with the TCRdist pipeline. In a later analysis, every TCR beta chain was defined by the combination of its CDR3 amino acid sequence and its V-gene family, and reads without a unique V-gene family were dropped. In a later analysis, fewer than 600 highly shared, low-generation-probability nucleotide sequences were removed to address suspected cross-contamination and a sequencing artifact. In a later analysis, a clonal expansion index for each public chain was calculated from normalized within-repertoire ranks of inferred template counts. A later analysis computed generation probabilities with a VDJ recombination model fitted to out-of-frame rearrangements, and checked the results against IGoR. In a later analysis, TCR-TCR, TCR-HLA and TCR-CMV co-occurrence was scored with hypergeometric tests, and a repertoire-size bias correction was applied to TCR pairs. A later analysis estimated false discovery rates by permuting HLA or CMV assignments 20 times. In a later analysis, co-occurring TCRs were grouped using DBSCAN, with TCRdist sequence similarity added in when clustering inside HLA-allele-positive subsets. Repertoires with fewer than 30,000 or more than 120,000 public chains were left out of co-occurrence clustering, as were about 5 repertoires with anomalous nucleotide sharing. Sourced from immuneACCESS, this table was stored by TCRdb with only in-frame sequences that have V and J called. A share of the clones is absent; for the studies checked, an unresolved V gene accounts for under half, and the remainder has no known explanation. The DNA was the basis for D and trimming; V, J and clone size are from that table. For this sample the table gives 200,000 to 250,000 clones, of which approximately 82% were detected only once. Of the sample, 10% falls within the top ten clones.

The clonotype originates from a woman between 50 and 59 years old in good health and CMV-seropositive. Sequencing was performed on PBMCs. The sequence links TRBV18 to TRBJ1-6; D gene: possibly TRBD1, on 6 matching bases. In nucleotides, the sequence is TGTGCCAGCTCACATGACAGGCATAATTCACCCCTCCACTTT. It translates as CASSHDRHNSPLHF.